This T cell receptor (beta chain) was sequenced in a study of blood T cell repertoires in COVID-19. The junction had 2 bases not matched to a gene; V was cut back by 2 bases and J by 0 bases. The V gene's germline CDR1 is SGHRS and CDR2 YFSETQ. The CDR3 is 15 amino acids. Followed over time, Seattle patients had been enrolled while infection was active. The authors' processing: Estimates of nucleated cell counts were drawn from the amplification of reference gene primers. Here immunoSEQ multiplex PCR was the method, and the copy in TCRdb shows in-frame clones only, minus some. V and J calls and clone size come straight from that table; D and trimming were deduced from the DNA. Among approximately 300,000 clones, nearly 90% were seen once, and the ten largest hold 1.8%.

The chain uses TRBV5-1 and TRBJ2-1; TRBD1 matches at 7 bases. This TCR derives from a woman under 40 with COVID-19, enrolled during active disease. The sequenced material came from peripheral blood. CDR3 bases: TGCGCCAGCAGCTTTACAGGGGCCTCCTACAATGAGCAGTTCTTC. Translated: CASSFTGASYNEQFF.